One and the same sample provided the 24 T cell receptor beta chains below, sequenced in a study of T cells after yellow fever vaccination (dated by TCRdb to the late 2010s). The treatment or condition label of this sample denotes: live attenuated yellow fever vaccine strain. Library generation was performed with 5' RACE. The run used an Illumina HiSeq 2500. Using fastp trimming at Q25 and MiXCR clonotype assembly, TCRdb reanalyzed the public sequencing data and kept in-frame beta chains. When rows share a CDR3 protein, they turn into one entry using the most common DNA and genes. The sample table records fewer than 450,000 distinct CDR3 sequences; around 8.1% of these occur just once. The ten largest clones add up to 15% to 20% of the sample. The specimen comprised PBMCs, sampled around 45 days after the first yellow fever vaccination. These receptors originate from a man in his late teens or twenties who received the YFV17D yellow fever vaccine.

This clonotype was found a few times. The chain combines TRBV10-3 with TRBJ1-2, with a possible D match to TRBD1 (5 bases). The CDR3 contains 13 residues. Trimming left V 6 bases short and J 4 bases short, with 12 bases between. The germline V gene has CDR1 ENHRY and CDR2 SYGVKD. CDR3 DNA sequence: TGTGCCATCAGCACCCAGGGTATCTATGGCTACACCTTC. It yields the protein CAISTQGIYGYTF.

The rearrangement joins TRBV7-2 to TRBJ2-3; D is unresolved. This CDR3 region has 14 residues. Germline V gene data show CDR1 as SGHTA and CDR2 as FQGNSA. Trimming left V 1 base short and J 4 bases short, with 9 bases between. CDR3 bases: TGTGCCAGCAGCTTAGGAGTTTTCGCAGATACGCAGTATTTT. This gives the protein CASSLGVFADTQYF. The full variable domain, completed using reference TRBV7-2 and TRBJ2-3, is GAGVSQSPSNKVTEKGKDVELRCDPISGHTALYWYRQSLGQGLEFLIYFQGNSAPDKSGLPSDRFSAERTGGSVSTLTIQRTQQEDSAVYLCASSLGVFADTQYFGPGTRLTVL.

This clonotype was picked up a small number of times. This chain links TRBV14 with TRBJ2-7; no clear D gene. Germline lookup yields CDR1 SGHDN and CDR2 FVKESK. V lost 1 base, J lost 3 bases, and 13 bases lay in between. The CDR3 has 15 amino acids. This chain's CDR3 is CASSQGFVGLYEQYV. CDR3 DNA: TGTGCCAGCAGCCAAGGCTTCGTTGGTCTCTACGAGCAGTACGTC.

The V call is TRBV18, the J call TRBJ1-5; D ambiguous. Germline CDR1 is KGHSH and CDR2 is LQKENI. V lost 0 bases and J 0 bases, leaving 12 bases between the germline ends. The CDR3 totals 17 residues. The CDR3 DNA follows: TGTGCCAGCTCACCACCCGCGTCCAGTCTTAGCAATCAGCCCCAGCATTTT. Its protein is CASSPPASSLSNQPQHF. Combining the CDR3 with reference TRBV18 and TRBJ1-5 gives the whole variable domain NAGVMQNPRHLVRRRGQEARLRCSPMKGHSHVYWYRQLPEEGLKFMVYLQKENIIDESGMPKERFSAEFPKEGPSILRIQQVVRGDSAAYFCASSPPASSLSNQPQHFGDGTRLSIL.

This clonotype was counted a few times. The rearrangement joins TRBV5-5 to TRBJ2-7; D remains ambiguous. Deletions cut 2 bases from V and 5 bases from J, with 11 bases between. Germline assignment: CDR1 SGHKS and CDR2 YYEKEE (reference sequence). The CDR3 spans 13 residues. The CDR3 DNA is TGTGCCAGCAGCTTCTCGACGTCCAACGAGCAGTACTTC. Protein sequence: CASSFSTSNEQYF.

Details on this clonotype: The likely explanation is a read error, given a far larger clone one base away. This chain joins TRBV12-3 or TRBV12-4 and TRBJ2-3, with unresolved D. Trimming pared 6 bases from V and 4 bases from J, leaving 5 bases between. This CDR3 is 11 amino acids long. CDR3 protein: CASSNPDTQYF. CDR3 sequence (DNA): TGTGCCAGCAGCAACCCAGATACGCAGTATTTT.

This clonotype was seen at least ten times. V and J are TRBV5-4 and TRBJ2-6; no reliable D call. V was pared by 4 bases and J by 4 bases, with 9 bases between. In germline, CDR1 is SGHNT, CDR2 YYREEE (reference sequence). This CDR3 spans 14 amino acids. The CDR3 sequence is CASSAGPGANVLTF. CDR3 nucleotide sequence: TGTGCCAGCAGCGCCGGTCCCGGGGCCAACGTCCTGACTTTC.

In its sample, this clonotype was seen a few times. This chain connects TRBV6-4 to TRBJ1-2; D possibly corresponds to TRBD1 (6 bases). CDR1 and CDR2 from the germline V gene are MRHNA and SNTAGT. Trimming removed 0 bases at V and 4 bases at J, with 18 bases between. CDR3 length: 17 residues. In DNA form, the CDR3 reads TGTGCCAGCAGTGACTCGGGGATAGGGGGGCCCCTCTATGGCTACACCTTC. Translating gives CASSDSGIGGPLYGYTF.

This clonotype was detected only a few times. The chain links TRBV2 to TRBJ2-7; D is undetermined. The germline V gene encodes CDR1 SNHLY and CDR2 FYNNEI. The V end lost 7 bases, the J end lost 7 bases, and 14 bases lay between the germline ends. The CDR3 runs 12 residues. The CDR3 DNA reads TGTGCCAGCAAGGAAACTTCCTGGGAGCAGTACGTC. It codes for CASKETSWEQYV.

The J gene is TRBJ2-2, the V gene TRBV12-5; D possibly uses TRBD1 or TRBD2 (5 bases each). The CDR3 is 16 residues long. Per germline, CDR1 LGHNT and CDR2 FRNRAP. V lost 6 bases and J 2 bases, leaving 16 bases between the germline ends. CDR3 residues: CASGRGTFPNTGELFF. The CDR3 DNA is TGTGCTAGTGGCCGAGGGACCTTCCCCAACACCGGGGAGCTGTTTTTT.

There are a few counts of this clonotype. The DNA of the CDR3 is TGTGCTCACAAATCAGGGGGGCTCCAAGAGACCCAGTACTTC. The encoded protein is CAHKSGGLQETQYF. The chain couples TRBV5-6 to TRBJ2-5; D is perhaps TRBD1 (7 bases). This CDR3 is 14 amino acids long. CDR1 SGHDT and CDR2 YYEEEE come from the germline V gene. Looking up the rest from reference TRBV5-6 and TRBJ2-5 gives the full variable domain: DAGVTQSPTHLIKTRGQQVTLRCSPKSGHDTVSWYQQALGQGPQFIFQYYEEEERQRGNFPDRFSGHQFPNYSSELNVNALLLGDSALYLCAHKSGGLQETQYFGPGTRLLVL.

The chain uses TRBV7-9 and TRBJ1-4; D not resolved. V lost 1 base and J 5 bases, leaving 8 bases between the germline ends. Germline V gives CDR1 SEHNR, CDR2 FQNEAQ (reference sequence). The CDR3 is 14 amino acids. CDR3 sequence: CASSLERGNEKLFF. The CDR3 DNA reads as TGTGCCAGCAGCTTAGAGAGAGGGAATGAAAAACTGTTTTTT.

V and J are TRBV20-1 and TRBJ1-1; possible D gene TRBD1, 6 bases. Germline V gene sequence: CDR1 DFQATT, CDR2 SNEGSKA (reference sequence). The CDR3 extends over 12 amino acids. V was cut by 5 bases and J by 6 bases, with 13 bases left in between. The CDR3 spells CSAYKQGSEAFF. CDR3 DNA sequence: TGCAGTGCTTACAAGCAGGGGTCTGAAGCTTTCTTT.

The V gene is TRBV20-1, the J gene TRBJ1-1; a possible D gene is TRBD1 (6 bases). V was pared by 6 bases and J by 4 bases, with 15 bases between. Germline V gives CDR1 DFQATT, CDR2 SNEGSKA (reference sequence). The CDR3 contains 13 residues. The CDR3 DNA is TGCAGTGCCCCCGGTGTAGGGGGCACTGAAGCTTTCTTT. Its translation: CSAPGVGGTEAFF.

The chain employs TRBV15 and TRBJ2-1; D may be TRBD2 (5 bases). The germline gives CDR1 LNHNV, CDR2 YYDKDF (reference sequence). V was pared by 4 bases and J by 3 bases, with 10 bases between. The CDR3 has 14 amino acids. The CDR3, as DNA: TGTGCCACCAGCACTCTAGCAGGCTACAATGAGCAGTTCTTC. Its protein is CATSTLAGYNEQFF.

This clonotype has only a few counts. The CDR3, as DNA: TGTGCCAGTAGGCCCCAGGAGGGTCAGAGCTCCTACAATGAGCAGTTCTTC. Translation: CASRPQEGQSSYNEQFF. This chain uses TRBV19 with TRBJ2-1, with a tentative D call TRBD2 (6 bases). There are 17 residues in the CDR3. V gave up 6 bases and J gave up 0 bases, with 18 bases separating them. Looked up from germline, CDR1 is LNHDA and CDR2 is SQIVND (reference sequence).

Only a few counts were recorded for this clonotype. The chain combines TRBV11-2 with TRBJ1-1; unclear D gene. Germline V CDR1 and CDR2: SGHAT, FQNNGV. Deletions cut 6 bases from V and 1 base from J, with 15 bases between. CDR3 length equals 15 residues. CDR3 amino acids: CASRLRVRRNTEAFF. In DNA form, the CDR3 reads TGTGCCAGCAGGCTCCGGGTTAGAAGGAACACTGAAGCTTTCTTT.

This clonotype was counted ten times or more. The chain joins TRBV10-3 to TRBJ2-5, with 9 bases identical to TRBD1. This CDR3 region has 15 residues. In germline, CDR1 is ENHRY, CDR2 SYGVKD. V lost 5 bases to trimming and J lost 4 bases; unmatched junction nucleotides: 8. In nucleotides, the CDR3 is TGTGCCATCAGTACCCCGGGACAGGGTAGAGAGACCCAGTACTTC. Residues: CAISTPGQGRETQYF.

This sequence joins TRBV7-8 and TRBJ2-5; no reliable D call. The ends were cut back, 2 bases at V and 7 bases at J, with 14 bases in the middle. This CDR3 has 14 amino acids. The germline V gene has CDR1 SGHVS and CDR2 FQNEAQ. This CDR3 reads CASSLIVEPTTQYF. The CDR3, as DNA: TGTGCCAGCAGCTTAATCGTGGAGCCGACGACCCAGTACTTC.

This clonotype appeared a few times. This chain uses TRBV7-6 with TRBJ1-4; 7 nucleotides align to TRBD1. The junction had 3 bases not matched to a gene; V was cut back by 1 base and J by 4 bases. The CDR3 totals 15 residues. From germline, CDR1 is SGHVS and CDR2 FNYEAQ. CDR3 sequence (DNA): TGTGCCAGCAGCTTAGAAGGGGACAGTAATGAAAAACTGTTTTTT. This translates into CASSLEGDSNEKLFF. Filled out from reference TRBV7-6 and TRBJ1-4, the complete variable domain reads GAGVSQSPRYKVTKRGQDVALRCDPISGHVSLYWYRQALGQGPEFLTYFNYEAQQDKSGLPNDRFSAERPEGSISTLTIQRTEQRDSAMYRCASSLEGDSNEKLFFGSGTQLSVL.

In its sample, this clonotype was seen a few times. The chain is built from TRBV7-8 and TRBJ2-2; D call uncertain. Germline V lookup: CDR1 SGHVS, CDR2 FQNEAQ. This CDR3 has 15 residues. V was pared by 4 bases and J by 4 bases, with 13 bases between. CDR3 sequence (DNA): TGTGCCAGCAGCTCCGTCTTCGGTGGCACCGGGGAGCTGTTTTTT. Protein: CASSSVFGGTGELFF.

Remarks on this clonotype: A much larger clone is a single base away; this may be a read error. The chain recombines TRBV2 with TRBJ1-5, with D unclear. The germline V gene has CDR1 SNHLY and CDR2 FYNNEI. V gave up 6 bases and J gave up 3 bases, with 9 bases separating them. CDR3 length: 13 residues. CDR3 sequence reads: CASSWDYNQPQHF. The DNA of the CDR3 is TGTGCCAGCAGCTGGGATTACAATCAGCCCCAGCATTTT.

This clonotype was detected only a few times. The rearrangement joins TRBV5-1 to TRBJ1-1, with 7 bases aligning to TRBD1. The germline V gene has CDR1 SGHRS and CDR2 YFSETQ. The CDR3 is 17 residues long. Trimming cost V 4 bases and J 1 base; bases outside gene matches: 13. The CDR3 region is CASSSDRETVGNTEAFF. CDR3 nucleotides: TGCGCCAGCAGCAGTGACAGGGAAACGGTAGGGAACACTGAAGCTTTCTTT.

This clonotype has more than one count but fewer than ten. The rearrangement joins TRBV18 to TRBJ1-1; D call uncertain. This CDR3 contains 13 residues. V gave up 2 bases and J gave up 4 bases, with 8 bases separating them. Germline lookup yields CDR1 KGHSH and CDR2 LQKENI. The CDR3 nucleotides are TGTGCCAGCTCACCAGAGAGGGTCACTGAAGCTTTCTTT. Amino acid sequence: CASSPERVTEAFF.